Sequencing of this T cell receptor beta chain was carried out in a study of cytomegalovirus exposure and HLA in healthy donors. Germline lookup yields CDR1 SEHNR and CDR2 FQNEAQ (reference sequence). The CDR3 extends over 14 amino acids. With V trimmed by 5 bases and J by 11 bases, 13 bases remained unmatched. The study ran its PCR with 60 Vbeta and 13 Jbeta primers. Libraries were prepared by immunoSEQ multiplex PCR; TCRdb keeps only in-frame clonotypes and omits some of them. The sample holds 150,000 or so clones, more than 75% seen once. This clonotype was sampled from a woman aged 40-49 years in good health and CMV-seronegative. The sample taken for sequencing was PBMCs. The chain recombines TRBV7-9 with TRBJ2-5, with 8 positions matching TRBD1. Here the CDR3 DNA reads TGTGCCAGCAGCCCTACCCTGACAGGGGAAGAGCAGTACTTC. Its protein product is CASSPTLTGEEQYF.